This T cell receptor beta chain was found in a study of blood T cell repertoires in COVID-19. Study at large: Samples representing acute and convalescent COVID-19 were sourced from the United States, Italy and Spain. Sources were T cells, B-cell-depleted T cells, or PBMCs; the material itself was cDNA or gDNA.

Methods used by the authors: Reference gene primer amplification gave estimated nucleated cell counts. The assay was immunoSEQ multiplex PCR, and TCRdb's table has in-frame clones only and misses some. V and J calls plus clone size are reproduced from that table; the DNA served to infer D and trimming. Of about 380,000 clones listed, about 90% are singletons. The V and J ends lost 0 bases and 3 bases, in that order; junction bases with no gene match: 2. The CDR3 loop spans 15 amino acids. The V gene's germline CDR1 is LGHNA and CDR2 YSLEER. The specimen was peripheral blood. The rearrangement uses TRBV4-3 and TRBJ2-7; TRBD1 agrees at 10 bases. This clonotype was sampled from a man in his late teens or twenties with active or convalescent COVID-19. CDR3 DNA: TGCGCCAGCAGCCAAGATGGGACAGGGGACTACGAGCAGTACTTC. Its protein product is CASSQDGTGDYEQYF.